Below, 18 T cell receptor beta chains from the same sample are listed, as sequenced in a study of response to subunit inactivated influenza vaccine. TCRdb processed the RT-PCR reads anew with MiXCR; each CDR3 protein has one entry. The data show 600,000 to 850,000 distinct CDR3 sequences, with roughly 15% seen just once and 7.6% held by the top ten. The specimen was PBMCs from blood, collected 14 to 15 days before vaccination. Receptors originate from a man aged 50 or older who received an inactivated influenza vaccine.

V usage is TRBV3-1 and J usage is TRBJ1-2, with 8 bases aligning to TRBD1. This CDR3 has 16 amino acids. The V gene end was trimmed by 3 bases and the J gene end by 4 bases; junction bases not matched to a gene: 10. Germline V CDR1 and CDR2: LGHDT, YNNKEL (reference sequence). The CDR3 sequence: CASSQSRDRPFYGYTF. For the CDR3, the DNA is TGTGCCAGCAGCCAGTCCCGGGACAGGCCATTCTATGGCTACACCTTC.

This clonotype was seen a few times. The gene calls are TRBV20-1 and TRBJ2-5, with D possibly matching TRBD2 (5 bases). The CDR3 covers 13 residues. Germline assignment: CDR1 DFQATT and CDR2 SNEGSKA (reference sequence). V shed 2 bases and J shed 3 bases, with 10 bases lying between them. The CDR3 sequence is CSARPLGEETQYF. CDR3 in DNA: TGCAGTGCTAGACCCCTCGGGGAAGAGACCCAGTACTTC.

The chain recombines TRBV7-2 with TRBJ2-3; D not resolved. With 4 bases removed from V and 5 bases from J, the gap between germline ends came to 13 bases. This CDR3 region has 14 residues. The germline gives CDR1 SGHTA, CDR2 FQGNSA. CDR3 sequence (DNA): TGTGCCAGCAGCTCCCAAGGCCAGGTAGATACGCAGTATTTT. It is translated as CASSSQGQVDTQYF.

A few counts support this clonotype. The chain is built from TRBV2 and TRBJ2-5; TRBD2 is a possible D gene (7 bases). The CDR3 totals 13 residues. V was clipped by 7 bases and J by 4 bases, with 13 bases between them. Germline V CDR1 and CDR2: SNHLY, FYNNEI. CDR3 sequence (DNA): TGTGCCAGCAACCGGGGAGGGGGAGAGACCCAGTACTTC. Amino acids: CASNRGGGETQYF. Drawing the rest from reference TRBV2 and TRBJ2-5, the complete variable domain is EPEVTQTPSHQVTQMGQEVILRCVPISNHLYFYWYRQILGQKVEFLVSFYNNEISEKSEIFDDQFSVERPDGSNFTLKIRSTKLEDSAMYFCASNRGGGETQYFGPGTRLLVL.

The chain joins TRBV7-2 to TRBJ2-4, with D tentatively TRBD2 (5 bases). V lost 1 base and J 3 bases, leaving 13 bases between the germline ends. The CDR3 runs 16 residues. From germline, CDR1 is SGHTA and CDR2 FQGNSA. The CDR3 sequence is CASSLGRLADKNIQYF. CDR3 bases: TGTGCCAGCAGCTTAGGGAGGCTAGCAGACAAAAACATTCAGTACTTC.

In its sample, this clonotype was seen a few times. This chain connects TRBV7-9 to TRBJ1-1; TRBD1 is a possible D gene (5 bases). V shed 5 bases and J shed 2 bases, with 18 bases lying between them. This CDR3 comprises 16 residues. The germline CDR1 and CDR2 sequences are SEHNR and FQNEAQ (reference sequence). Here the CDR3 DNA reads TGTGCCAGCAGCGCACGCCCTTGGGGGGGTAACACTGAAGCTTTCTTT. This gives the protein CASSARPWGGNTEAFF.

The chain carries TRBV20-1 and TRBJ1-5; 9 bases line up with TRBD1. This CDR3 spans 16 amino acids. Germline V gene lookup returns CDR1 DFQATT and CDR2 SNEGSKA (reference sequence). V lost 5 bases to trimming and J lost 2 bases; unmatched junction nucleotides: 10. The CDR3 coding sequence is TGCAGTGCTGCCCCCTGGGACAGGGTCGGCAATCAGCCCCAGCATTTT. Its translation: CSAAPWDRVGNQPQHF.

This clonotype was counted at least ten times. V gene TRBV3-1 combines with J gene TRBJ1-3; no definite D call. CDR3 size: 13 residues. Trimming removed 1 base at V and 8 bases at J, with 9 bases between. Germline CDR1 is LGHDT and CDR2 is YNNKEL (reference sequence). CDR3 sequence: CASSQGTGYTIYF. Written as DNA, the CDR3 is TGTGCCAGCAGCCAAGGAACGGGGTACACCATATATTTT. Based on the CDR3 plus reference TRBV3-1 and TRBJ1-3, the full variable domain is DTAVSQTPKYLVTQMGNDKSIKCEQNLGHDTMYWYKQDSKKFLKIMFSYNNKELIINETVPNRFSPKSPDKAHLNLHINSLELGDSAVYFCASSQGTGYTIYFGEGSWLTVV.

This clonotype was detected ten times or more. The CDR3 loop is CASSFPTGFLDLNNEQFF. The CDR3 region has the DNA TGTGCCAGCAGTTTCCCCACAGGTTTCTTGGACCTGAACAATGAGCAGTTCTTC. The chain has TRBV28 and TRBJ2-1; the D gene is possibly TRBD1 (5 bases). This CDR3 has 18 amino acids. Trimming removed 3 bases from V and 5 bases from J, with 23 bases in between. In germline, CDR1 is MDHEN, CDR2 SYDVKM.

This clonotype has just a few counts. The chain has TRBV6-1 and TRBJ2-1; D is ambiguous. This CDR3 is built from 14 residues. Trimming shortened V by 6 bases and J by 6 bases, and 15 bases separated the two germline ends. Germline lookup yields CDR1 MNHNS and CDR2 SASEGT. CDR3 loop: CASSLTFTANEQFF. The CDR3 bases are TGTGCCAGCAGCCTGACCTTCACCGCCAATGAGCAGTTCTTC.

The chain links TRBV20-1 to TRBJ2-2; 9 bases line up with TRBD2. Looked up from germline, CDR1 is DFQATT and CDR2 is SNEGSKA (reference sequence). The CDR3 contains 16 residues. Trimming removed 0 bases from V and 4 bases from J; junction bases left unmatched: 6. The CDR3 DNA follows: TGCAGTGCTAGAGATCGGGTAGCGGGGGTCACCGGGGAGCTGTTTTTT. Its translation: CSARDRVAGVTGELFF.

The chain joins TRBV27 to TRBJ2-7; 7 bases agree with TRBD2. Germline assignment: CDR1 MNHEY and CDR2 SMNVEV (reference sequence). The CDR3 sequence is 14 residues long. V was clipped by 8 bases and J by 2 bases; unmatched bases: 9. DNA for the CDR3: TGTGCCAGCGGGGCTGGGAGGGACCCCTACGAGCAGTACTTC. It codes for CASGAGRDPYEQYF.

As concerns this clonotype: One end of the junction varies from germline; a read error may be responsible. The chain couples TRBV5-1 to TRBJ2-5; 12 nucleotides align to TRBD1. The germline V gene has CDR1 SGHRS and CDR2 YFSETQ. CDR3 length: 16 residues. This CDR3 reads CASTLGTGGAKGTQYF. DNA for the CDR3: TGCGCCAGCACCTTGGGGACAGGGGGCGCCAAGGGGACCCAGTACTTC.

The rearrangement links TRBV10-1 to TRBJ2-3; 10 bases are shared with TRBD2. There are 16 residues in the CDR3. J lost 5 bases, V lost 1 base, and 6 bases had no gene match. Germline CDR1 is WNHNN and CDR2 is SYGVQD (reference sequence). CDR3 in amino acids: CASSEFQRGGQDTQYF. As DNA, the CDR3 is TGCGCCAGCAGTGAGTTCCAGCGGGGGGGCCAAGATACGCAGTATTTT.

The sample holds a few counts of this clonotype. J is TRBJ1-2 and V is TRBV29-1, with 8 bases fitting TRBD1. Trimming removed 6 bases from V and 2 bases from J; junction bases left unmatched: 5. This CDR3 is 13 amino acids long. Germline V lookup: CDR1 SQVTM, CDR2 ANQGSEA. The CDR3 DNA sequence: TGCAGCGTGAGGACAGGGCGGAACTATGGCTACACCTTC. Translation gives CSVRTGRNYGYTF.

This clonotype was observed a handful of times. The chain carries TRBV2 and TRBJ2-5; weak D call: TRBD1 (6 bases). CDR3 length: 15 residues. Per germline, CDR1 SNHLY and CDR2 FYNNEI. The germline V and J ends were trimmed by 8 bases and 1 base, with 17 bases remaining between them. The CDR3 DNA is TGTGCCAGCTCGGGGACGGGGACAACCCAAGAGACCCAGTACTTC. Its translation: CASSGTGTTQETQYF.

This clonotype was observed at least ten times. The chain uses TRBV5-4 and TRBJ1-6; 7 bases are shared with TRBD1. The CDR3 is made up of 15 amino acids. CDR1 and CDR2 from the germline V gene are SGHNT and YYREEE (reference sequence). The V segment lost 4 bases and the J segment 9 bases; nucleotides outside the gene matches: 10. DNA for the CDR3: TGTGCCAGCAGCCTCCAAACAGGGGCCACTTCACCCCTCCACTTT. Protein sequence: CASSLQTGATSPLHF.

This clonotype was detected only a few times. The chain couples TRBV2 to TRBJ1-1; a weak D match, TRBD1 (5 bases). Trimming cost V 8 bases and J 1 base, with 14 bases left between them. The germline gives CDR1 SNHLY, CDR2 FYNNEI. This CDR3 spans 14 amino acids. Here the CDR3 reads CASELAGSNTEAFF. CDR3 nucleotide sequence: TGTGCCAGCGAGCTGGCAGGGTCGAACACTGAAGCTTTCTTT. Variable domain in full (rest from reference TRBV2 and TRBJ1-1): EPEVTQTPSHQVTQMGQEVILRCVPISNHLYFYWYRQILGQKVEFLVSFYNNEISEKSEIFDDQFSVERPDGSNFTLKIRSTKLEDSAMYFCASELAGSNTEAFFGQGTRLTVV.